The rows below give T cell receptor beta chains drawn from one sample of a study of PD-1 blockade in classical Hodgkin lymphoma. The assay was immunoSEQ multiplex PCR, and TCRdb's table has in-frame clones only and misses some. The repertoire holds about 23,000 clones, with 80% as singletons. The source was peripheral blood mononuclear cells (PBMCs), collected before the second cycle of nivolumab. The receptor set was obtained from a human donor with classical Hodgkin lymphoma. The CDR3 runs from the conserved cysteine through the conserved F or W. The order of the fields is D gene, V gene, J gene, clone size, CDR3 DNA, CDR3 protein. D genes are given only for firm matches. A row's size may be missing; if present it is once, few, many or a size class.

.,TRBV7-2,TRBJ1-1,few,TGTGCCAGCAGCTTAGAAGGGGCGCAGGGGACTGAAGCTTTCTTT,CASSLEGAQGTEAFF
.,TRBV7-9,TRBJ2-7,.,TGTGCCAGCAGCCGCACCACCCCGCGCGGGGTCGAGCAGTACTTC,CASSRTTPRGVEQYF
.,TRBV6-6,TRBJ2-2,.,TGTGCCAGCAGTTACGCAGGGTCGAACACCGGGGAGCTGTTTTTT,CASSYAGSNTGELFF
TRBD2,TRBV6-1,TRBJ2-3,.,TGTGCCAGCAGTGATTTCGGGACTAGCGGGCAGTATTTT,CASSDFGTSGQYF
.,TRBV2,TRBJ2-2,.,TGTGCCAGCCGGAGGGACAGTAACACCGGGGAGCTGTTTTTT,CASRRDSNTGELFF
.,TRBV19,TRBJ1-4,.,TGTGCCAGTAGTATCGGGGGCTTCGGGGAAAAACTGTTTTTT,CASSIGGFGEKLFF
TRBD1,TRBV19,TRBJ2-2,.,TGTGCCAGTACCATCCGGGACAGGGTCACCGGGGAGCTGTTTTTT,CASTIRDRVTGELFF
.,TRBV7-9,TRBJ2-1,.,TGTGCCAGCAGCTTAGTATTTGGGAGACGGAATGAGCAGTTCTTC,CASSLVFGRRNEQFF
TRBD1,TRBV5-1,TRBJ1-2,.,TGCGCCAGCAGCTCGGGACAGGGGGCGCGTGGCTACACCTTC,CASSSGQGARGYTF
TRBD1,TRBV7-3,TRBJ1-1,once,TGTGCCAGCAGCTTAAGTGCAGGGGGTTTTACTGAAGCTTTCTTT,CASSLSAGGFTEAFF
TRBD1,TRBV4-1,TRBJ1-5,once,TGCGCCAGCAGCCCCCGGACAGGCTTTAGCAATCAGCCCCAGCATTTT,CASSPRTGFSNQPQHF
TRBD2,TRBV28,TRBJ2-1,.,TGTGCCAGCAGCCGCTTAGCGGGAGATGGGTATGAGCAGTTCTTC,CASSRLAGDGYEQFF
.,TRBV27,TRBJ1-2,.,TGTGCCAGCAGTTTATCGGGCCAGGGAGGCGGCTACACCTTC,CASSLSGQGGGYTF
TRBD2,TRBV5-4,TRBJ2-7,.,TGTGCCAGCAGAGATAGCGGGTATAGCTCCTACGAGCAGTACTTC,CASRDSGYSSYEQYF
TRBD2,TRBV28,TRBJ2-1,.,TGTGCCAGCAGTCTAAGTGCGGGAGGCCCCTGGAATGAGCAGTTCTTC,CASSLSAGGPWNEQFF
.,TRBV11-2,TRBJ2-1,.,TGTGCCAGCTCGATCGGGACAAACTCCTACAATGAGCAGTTCTTC,CASSIGTNSYNEQFF
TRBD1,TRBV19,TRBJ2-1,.,TGTGCCAGTAGTATTGGGACAGGGTCCAATGAGCAGTTCTTC,CASSIGTGSNEQFF
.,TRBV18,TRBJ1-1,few,TGTGCCAGCTCCCAGACAGGTAACACTGAAGCTTTCTTT,CASSQTGNTEAFF
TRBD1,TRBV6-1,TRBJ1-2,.,TGTGCCAGCACCGAAACCTGGACAGGCGTCTATGGCTACACCTTC,CASTETWTGVYGYTF
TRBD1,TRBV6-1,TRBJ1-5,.,TGTGCCAGCACCGGACAGGGTTTTAGTCAGCCCCAGCATTTT,CASTGQGFSQPQHF
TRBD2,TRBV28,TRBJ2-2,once,TGTGCCAGCAGATGGACTAGCGAGAACACCGGGGAGCTGTTTTTT,CASRWTSENTGELFF
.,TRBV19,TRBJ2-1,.,TGTGCCAGTAGTACCTCTAGTGTCTACAATGAGCAGTTCTTC,CASSTSSVYNEQFF
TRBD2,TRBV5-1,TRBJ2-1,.,TGCGCCAGCAGCGGATGGACTAGCGGTTACAATGAGCAGTTCTTC,CASSGWTSGYNEQFF
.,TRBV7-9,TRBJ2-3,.,TGTGCCAGCAGCAGTACGGGGAACACAGATACGCAGTATTTT,CASSSTGNTDTQYF
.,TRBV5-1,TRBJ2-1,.,TGCGCCAGCAGCTACCGGGACCATTACAATGAGCAGTTCTTC,CASSYRDHYNEQFF
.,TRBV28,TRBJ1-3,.,TGTGCCAGCTCCCCAACGCTTAGGGGGACCCATGGAAACACCATATATTTT,CASSPTLRGTHGNTIYF
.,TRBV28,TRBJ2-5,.,TGTGCCAGCGTGCGTCCGACAGGAGGAAGTGCAGGGACCCAGTACTTC,CASVRPTGGSAGTQYF
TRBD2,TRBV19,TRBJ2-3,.,TGTGCCAGTAGTGTGATAGCGGGAGCGAGTACGCAGTATTTT,CASSVIAGASTQYF
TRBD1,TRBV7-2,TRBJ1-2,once,TGTGCCAGCAGCGCCAGGAGGCAAGGGACAGTTTATGGCTACACCTTC,CASSARRQGTVYGYTF
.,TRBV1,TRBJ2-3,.,TGCACCAGCAGCCAAGAGTATCCGGGAGAGGGCACAGATACGCAGTATTTT,CTSSQEYPGEGTDTQYF
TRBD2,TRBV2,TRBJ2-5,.,TGTGCCAGTATTAGGACTAGCGGGAGTACCCAGTACTTC,CASIRTSGSTQYF
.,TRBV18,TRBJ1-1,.,TGTGCCAGCTCAGACCGGGACATTGAAGCTTTCTTT,CASSDRDIEAFF
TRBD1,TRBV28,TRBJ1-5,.,TGTGCCAGCAACCAGAGGGACAGGGACAATCAGCCCCAGCATTTT,CASNQRDRDNQPQHF
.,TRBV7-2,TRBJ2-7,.,TGTGCCAGCAGCCGCAGGGAAACCTACGAGCAGTACTTC,CASSRRETYEQYF
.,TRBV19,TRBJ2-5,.,TGTGCCAGTAGCCAGAAGCCCAGGGGAGAGACCCAGTACTTC,CASSQKPRGETQYF
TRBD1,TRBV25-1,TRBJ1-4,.,TGTGCCAGCAGTGAGAGTGGGCAGGGGGGGCCCAATGAAAAACTGTTTTTT,CASSESGQGGPNEKLFF
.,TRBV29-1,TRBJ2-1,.,TGCAGCGTTCGGGGGACGCGGGCGGGATACAATGAGCAGTTCTTC,CSVRGTRAGYNEQFF
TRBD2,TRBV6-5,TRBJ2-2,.,TGTGCCAGCAGAAGACTAGCGGGGACCACCGGGGAGCTGTTTTTT,CASRRLAGTTGELFF
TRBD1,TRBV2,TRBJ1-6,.,TGTGCCACCGGGACAGCCCATAATTCACCCCTCCACTTT,CATGTAHNSPLHF
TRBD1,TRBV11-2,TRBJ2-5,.,TGTGCCAGCAGCCCCGGGACAGGGGTTGAGACCCAGTACTTC,CASSPGTGVETQYF
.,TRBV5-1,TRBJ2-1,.,TGCGCCAGCAGCCCGGAAAGCATACTCGCAAATGAGCAGTTCTTC,CASSPESILANEQFF
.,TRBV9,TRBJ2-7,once,TGTGCCAGCAGCCCCCGCGGGACGGAGCTCTACGAGCAGTACTTC,CASSPRGTELYEQYF
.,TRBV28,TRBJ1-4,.,TGTGCCAGCAGTCCATTTAATGAAAAACTGTTTTTT,CASSPFNEKLFF
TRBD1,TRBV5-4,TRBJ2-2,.,TGTGCCAGCAGCCTTGGGACAGGTCCTGGGGAGCTGTTTTTT,CASSLGTGPGELFF
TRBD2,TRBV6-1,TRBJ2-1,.,TGTGCCAGCAGTAACCTAGCGGGAGGGTACAATGAGCAGTTCTTC,CASSNLAGGYNEQFF
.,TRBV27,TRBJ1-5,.,TGTGCCAGCAGTCCGTCGGGGGGGAGAGGCCAGCCCCAGCATTTT,CASSPSGGRGQPQHF
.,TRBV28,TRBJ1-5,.,TGTGCCAGCAGACCAAGCCTTGGGCAGCCCCAGCATTTT,CASRPSLGQPQHF
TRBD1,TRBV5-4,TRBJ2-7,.,TGTGCCAGCAGCCCCGGGACAGGGAGGAACGAGCAGTACTTC,CASSPGTGRNEQYF
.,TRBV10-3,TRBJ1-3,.,TGTGCCATCAGTGAGTCCAGGGATACTGGAAACACCATATATTTT,CAISESRDTGNTIYF
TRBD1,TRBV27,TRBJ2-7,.,TGTGCCAGCAGTTTACGAGGGCATCCAGCACCCCGACAGGGGAACACCGCCTACGAGCAGTACTTC,CASSLRGHPAPRQGNTAYEQYF
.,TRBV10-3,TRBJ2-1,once,TGTGCCATCAGTTACAGGGCGGGATCGGGTGAGCAGTTCTTC,CAISYRAGSGEQFF